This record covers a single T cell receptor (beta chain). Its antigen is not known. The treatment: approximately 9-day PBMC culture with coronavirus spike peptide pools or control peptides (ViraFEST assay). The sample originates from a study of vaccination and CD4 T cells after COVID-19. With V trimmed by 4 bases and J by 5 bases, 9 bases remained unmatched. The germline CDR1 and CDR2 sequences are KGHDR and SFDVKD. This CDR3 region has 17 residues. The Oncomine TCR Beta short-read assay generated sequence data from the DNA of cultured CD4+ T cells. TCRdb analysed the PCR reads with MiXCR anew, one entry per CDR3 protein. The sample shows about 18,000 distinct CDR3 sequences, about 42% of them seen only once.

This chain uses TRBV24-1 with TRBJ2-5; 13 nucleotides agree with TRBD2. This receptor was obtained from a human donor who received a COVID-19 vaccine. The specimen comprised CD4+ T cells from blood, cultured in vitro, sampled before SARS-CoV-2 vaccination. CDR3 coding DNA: TGTGCCACCAGTGAGCCAACTAGCGGGGGGGCTTCTGAGACCCAGTACTTC. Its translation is CATSEPTSGGASETQYF.